The 20 T cell receptor beta chains listed next were all sequenced from one sample in a study of CD8+CD57+ T cells in acquired aplastic anemia (dated by TCRdb to 2016 to 2019). Instrument on record: Illumina HiSeq 2000. TCR beta VDJ combination and CDR3 sequence profiling used genomic DNA as the template. TCRdb passed the public sequencing reads through fastp at Q25 and MiXCR, retaining productive beta sequences. Every CDR3 protein is listed once, alongside the most common genes and DNA of its rows. This sample gives 200,000 or so distinct CDR3 sequences in total; roughly two thirds of them show up just once. About three fifths of the sample is in the top ten clones. Expansion of CD8+CD57+ cells had been shown by flow cytometry in the patients chosen for sequencing. What was sequenced was sorted CD4+, CD8+, or CD8+CD57+ T cells (not recorded which) from PBMCs. The receptors come from a human donor with aplastic anemia.

This clonotype was detected only a few times. This chain uses TRBV7-3 with TRBJ2-1, with TRBD1 matching 10 bases. Losses at the gene ends were 5 bases for V and 4 bases for J; bases not matched to a gene: 8. This CDR3 spans 16 amino acids. Germline CDR1 reads SGHTA; CDR2 reads FQGTGA. The CDR3 sequence is CASSPSDRGGYNEQFF. For the CDR3, the DNA is TGTGCCAGCAGCCCTTCGGACAGGGGGGGTTACAATGAGCAGTTCTTC.

This chain links TRBV9 with TRBJ2-7, with D unresolved. The CDR3 totals 12 residues. V was trimmed by 0 bases and J by 6 bases, leaving 7 bases between them. Germline CDR1 and CDR2: SGDLS and YYNGEE. The CDR3 is CASSVAESEQYF. The CDR3 DNA is TGTGCCAGCAGCGTAGCTGAAAGCGAGCAGTACTTC.

The chain employs TRBV2 and TRBJ1-1; 9 nucleotides agree with TRBD1. The germline V gene has CDR1 SNHLY and CDR2 FYNNEI. The V gene end was trimmed by 2 bases and the J gene end by 5 bases; junction bases not matched to a gene: 6. The CDR3 contains 15 residues. The CDR3 is CASSESRQGGTEAFF. CDR3 bases: TGTGCCAGCAGTGAATCGAGACAGGGGGGGACTGAAGCTTTCTTT.

This clonotype was observed a handful of times. The J gene is TRBJ1-2, the V gene TRBV7-9, with 8 bases fitting TRBD1. Germline CDR1 and CDR2: SEHNR and FQNEAQ (reference sequence). The CDR3 has 14 residues. V trimming: 1 base; J trimming: 2 bases; junction bases outside the gene matches: 0. CDR3 DNA: TGTGCCAGCAGCTTAGGGGACAGGAACTATGGCTACACCTTC. It specifies CASSLGDRNYGYTF.

This clonotype has more than one count but fewer than ten. The J gene is TRBJ1-6, the V gene TRBV7-9; no definite D call. Germline V lookup: CDR1 SEHNR, CDR2 FQNEAQ (reference sequence). Trimming removed 5 bases at V and 6 bases at J, with 11 bases between. There are 14 residues in the CDR3. The CDR3 sequence is CASSRRGFNSPLHF. CDR3 in DNA: TGTGCCAGCAGCCGCCGTGGATTTAATTCACCCCTCCACTTT.

The rearrangement uses TRBV9 and TRBJ1-2; 7 bases agree with TRBD1. J was trimmed by 5 bases and V by 4 bases; bases with no gene match: 5. The CDR3 consists of 13 residues. Germline V CDR1 and CDR2: SGDLS, YYNGEE. CDR3 sequence: CASSREGAYGYTF. The CDR3 DNA follows: TGTGCCAGCAGCCGAGAGGGGGCGTATGGCTACACCTTC.

CDR3 loop: CATSRVWTGSNQPQHF. The DNA of the CDR3 is TGTGCCACCAGCAGAGTATGGACAGGGAGCAATCAGCCCCAGCATTTT. The rearrangement links TRBV15 to TRBJ1-5; 8 bases line up with TRBD1. The CDR3 is 16 residues long. In germline, CDR1 is LNHNV, CDR2 YYDKDF (reference sequence). V lost 1 base and J lost 1; bases outside the gene matches: 3. The whole variable domain, filled in from reference TRBV15 and TRBJ1-5, reads DAMVIQNPRYQVTQFGKPVTLSCSQTLNHNVMYWYQQKSSQAPKLLFHYYDKDFNNEADTPDNFQSRRPNTSFCFLDIRSPGLGDTAMYLCATSRVWTGSNQPQHFGDGTRLSIL.

This chain links TRBV10-3 with TRBJ1-2; D is possibly TRBD1 (5 bases). Germline V gene lookup returns CDR1 ENHRY and CDR2 SYGVKD. Trimming left V 3 bases short and J 6 bases short, with 20 bases between. The CDR3 spans 16 residues. CDR3 in DNA: TGTGCCATCAGTGACTCGTCACTGGGTGGAGGGGATGGCTACACCTTC. Translated: CAISDSSLGGGDGYTF.

The chain carries TRBV10-3 and TRBJ1-1; maybe TRBD1 (5 bases). In germline, CDR1 is ENHRY, CDR2 SYGVKD. The CDR3 is made up of 14 amino acids. V lost 6 bases and J lost 4, with 15 bases in between. CDR3 in DNA: TGTGCCATCAGAGGTCAGGGATTGGGCACTGAAGCTTTCTTT. Residues: CAIRGQGLGTEAFF.

The chain is built from TRBV7-9 and TRBJ2-5; tentatively, D is TRBD1 or TRBD2 (6 bases each). Per the germline V gene, CDR1 is SEHNR and CDR2 is FQNEAQ (reference sequence). There are 15 residues in the CDR3. The V end lost 1 base, the J end lost 2 bases, and 11 bases lay between the germline ends. The CDR3 region is CASSLGGGRQETQYF. The CDR3 DNA sequence: TGTGCCAGCAGCTTAGGTGGGGGGCGGCAAGAGACCCAGTACTTC.

The chain is built from TRBV9 and TRBJ2-4; 12 nucleotides line up with TRBD1. V gave up 3 bases and J gave up 8 bases; unmatched junction bases: 9. This CDR3 spans 16 amino acids. CDR1 is SGDLS and CDR2 is YYNGEE in the germline V gene. CDR3 sequence: CASSEGGQGAGDIQYF. CDR3 bases: TGTGCCAGCAGCGAAGGGGGACAGGGGGCGGGTGACATTCAGTACTTC.

The V gene is TRBV19, the J gene TRBJ2-7; a possible D gene is TRBD2 (7 bases). The CDR3 consists of 14 residues. The V end was cut by 5 bases, the J end by 4 bases, with 15 bases between. Germline V gene data show CDR1 as LNHDA and CDR2 as SQIVND (reference sequence). CDR3 nucleotide sequence: TGTGCCAGTAGTCCTGGGGGGGGGCGATACGAGCAGTACTTC. It specifies CASSPGGGRYEQYF. Full variable domain (rest looked up from reference TRBV19 and TRBJ2-7): DGGITQSPKYLFRKEGQNVTLSCEQNLNHDAMYWYRQDPGQGLRLIYYSQIVNDFQKGDIAEGYSVSREKKESFPLTVTSAQKNPTAFYLCASSPGGGRYEQYFGPGTRLTVT.

This clonotype showed up just once. The chain uses TRBV9 and TRBJ2-6, with TRBD1 identical over 9 bases. Germline loops: CDR1 SGDLS, CDR2 YYNGEE. The CDR3 runs to 17 residues. The ends lost 3 bases at V and 1 base at J; junction bases unmatched: 5. In DNA, the CDR3 is TGTGCCAGCAGCGGGGACAGGGCGGCATCTGGGGCCAACGTCCTGACTTTC. It specifies CASSGDRAASGANVLTF.

The chain couples TRBV29-1 to TRBJ2-2; D perhaps matches TRBD1 (6 bases). Germline CDR1 reads SQVTM; CDR2 reads ANQGSEA. V dropped 7 bases and J dropped 1 base, with 10 bases sitting between them. The CDR3 is made up of 13 amino acids. The CDR3 reads CSAETGNTGELFF. The CDR3 bases are TGCAGCGCAGAGACAGGGAACACCGGGGAGCTGTTTTTT.

This clonotype showed up many times. The V and J genes are TRBV5-6 and TRBJ2-7; TRBD1 agrees at 7 bases. J gave up 4 bases and V 6 bases, and 13 bases lay outside the gene matches. The CDR3 contains 15 residues. Germline V lookup: CDR1 SGHDT, CDR2 YYEEEE. Here the CDR3 reads CASTGPGTEFYEQYF. As DNA, the CDR3 is TGTGCCAGCACCGGGCCCGGGACAGAATTTTACGAGCAGTACTTC.

This clonotype was seen at least ten times. The CDR3 protein is CASSPLRGADTQYF. The CDR3 DNA sequence: TGTGCCAGCAGCCCCCTCCGGGGGGCGGATACGCAGTATTTT. The genes are TRBV7-8 and TRBJ2-3; TRBD2 is a possible D gene (7 bases). The CDR3 loop spans 14 amino acids. The germline V gene has CDR1 SGHVS and CDR2 FQNEAQ. V was cut by 5 bases and J by 6 bases, with 15 bases left in between.

This clonotype was observed many times. The genes are TRBV10-3 and TRBJ2-3; TRBD2 aligns across 10 bases. The CDR3 spans 19 residues. Germline V gene data show CDR1 as ENHRY and CDR2 as SYGVKD. The ends lost 8 bases at V and 1 base at J; junction bases unmatched: 18. The CDR3 nucleotides are TGTGCCATCCATACTAGCGGGGTCCTACGCAACTGGGGCACAGATACGCAGTATTTT. Translation: CAIHTSGVLRNWGTDTQYF.

The chain uses TRBV5-1 and TRBJ2-7, with TRBD2 as a possible D gene (5 bases). The germline gives CDR1 SGHRS, CDR2 YFSETQ. Trimming removed 1 base at V and 7 bases at J, with 9 bases between. The CDR3 is 12 amino acids. CDR3 nucleotide sequence: TGCGCCAGCAGCTTGATGACTAATGAGCAGTACTTC. Residues: CASSLMTNEQYF.

This chain links TRBV24-1 with TRBJ2-7; no clear D gene. Germline values: CDR1 KGHDR, CDR2 SFDVKD. V was cut by 4 bases and J by 2 bases, with 5 bases left in between. The CDR3 has 12 amino acids. This chain's CDR3 is CATSEGPYEQYF. CDR3 nucleotide sequence: TGTGCCACCAGTGAAGGTCCCTACGAGCAGTACTTC.

The chain recombines TRBV25-1 with TRBJ1-6; D is unclear. The CDR3 loop spans 16 amino acids. Germline V gene lookup returns CDR1 MGHDK and CDR2 SYGVNS. The V end lost 9 bases, the J end lost 6 bases, and 21 bases lay between the germline ends. For the CDR3, the DNA is TGTGCCAGTTCCCTGGGGTCCCCGACTTCTAATTCACCCCTCCACTTT. Protein product: CASSLGSPTSNSPLHF.